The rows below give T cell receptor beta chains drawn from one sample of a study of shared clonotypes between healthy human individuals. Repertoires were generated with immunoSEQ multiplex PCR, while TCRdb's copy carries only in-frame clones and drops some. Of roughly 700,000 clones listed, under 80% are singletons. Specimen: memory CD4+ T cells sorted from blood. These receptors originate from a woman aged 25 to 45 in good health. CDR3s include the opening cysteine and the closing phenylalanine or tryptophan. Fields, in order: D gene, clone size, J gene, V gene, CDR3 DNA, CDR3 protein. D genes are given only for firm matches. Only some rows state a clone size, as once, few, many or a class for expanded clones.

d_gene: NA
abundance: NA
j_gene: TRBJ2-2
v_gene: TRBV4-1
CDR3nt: TGCGCCAGCAGCCAAGATCAGGGGAGGGCCACCGGGGAGCTGTTTTTT
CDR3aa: CASSQDQGRATGELFF

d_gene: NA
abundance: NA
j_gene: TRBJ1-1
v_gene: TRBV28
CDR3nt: TGTGCCAGCAGCCGGACCACGGCTGAAGCTTTCTTT
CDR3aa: CASSRTTAEAFF

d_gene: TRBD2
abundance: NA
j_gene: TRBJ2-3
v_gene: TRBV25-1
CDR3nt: TGTGCCAGCAGTGAATGGTCCCTAAGCGGGGGCACAGATACGCAGTATTTT
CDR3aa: CASSEWSLSGGTDTQYF

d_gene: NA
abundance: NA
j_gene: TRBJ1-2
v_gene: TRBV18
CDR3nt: TGTGCCAGCTCACCAGTTGGGGTGGGTAACTATGGCTACACCTTC
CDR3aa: CASSPVGVGNYGYTF

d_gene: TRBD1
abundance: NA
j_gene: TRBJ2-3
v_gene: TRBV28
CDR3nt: TGTGCCAGCAGCGCTCCGGGACAGGGATCTGATACGCAGTATTTT
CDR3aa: CASSAPGQGSDTQYF

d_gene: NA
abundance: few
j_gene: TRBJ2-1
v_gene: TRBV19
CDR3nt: TGTGCCAGTAGCATTGGAGGGATGGGCGCGGATGAGCAGTTCTTC
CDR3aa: CASSIGGMGADEQFF

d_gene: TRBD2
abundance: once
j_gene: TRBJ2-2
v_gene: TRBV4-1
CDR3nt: TGCGCCAGCAGCCAAACCGGGACTAGCGGGGTGAACACCGGGGAGCTGTTTTTT
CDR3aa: CASSQTGTSGVNTGELFF

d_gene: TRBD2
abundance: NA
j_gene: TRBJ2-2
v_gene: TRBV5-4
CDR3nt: TGTGCCAGCACGGGCGGGAGGGCCGACGGGGAGCTGTTTTTT
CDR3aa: CASTGGRADGELFF

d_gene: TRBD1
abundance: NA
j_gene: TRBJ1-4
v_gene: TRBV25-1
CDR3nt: TGTGCCAGCAGTGACGGGACAGGACTGAATGAAAAACTGTTTTTT
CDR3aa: CASSDGTGLNEKLFF

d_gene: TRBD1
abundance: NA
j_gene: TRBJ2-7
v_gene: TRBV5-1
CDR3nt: TGCGCCAGCAGATCCGACAGGGCTTTCCACGAGCAGTACTTC
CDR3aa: CASRSDRAFHEQYF